The 3 T cell receptor beta chains listed next were all sequenced from one sample in a study of human T cells and chemical hapten exposure. Via MiXCR, TCRdb re-called the RACE reads, giving one row per CDR3 protein. The sample comprises about 380,000 distinct CDR3 sequences, around 6% of which are singletons, and around 6.1% rests with the top ten. Noted time point: patch test 2, 6 weeks after DPC sensitization. Treatment here: therapeutic diphenylcyclopropenone sensitization with weekly scalp DPC. The sequencing here drew on whole blood, taken in connection with sensitization to the hapten diphenylcyclopropenone (DPC). Receptor source: a woman between 18 and 29 years old with alopecia areata. Some clones in this sample may be carry-over from other donors' samples.

This chain uses TRBV6-2 or TRBV6-3 with TRBJ2-3, with 8 bases lining up with TRBD1. The germline CDR1 and CDR2 sequences are MNHEY and SVGEGT. The length of the CDR3 is 18 residues. The V gene end was trimmed by 3 bases and the J gene end by 5 bases; junction bases not matched to a gene: 16. The CDR3 sequence: CASSYLTRTGLPQDTQYF. The CDR3 DNA is TGTGCCAGCAGTTATCTTACCAGGACAGGGCTTCCTCAAGATACGCAGTATTTT.

This clonotype was counted a few times. The chain employs TRBV7-2 and TRBJ1-5; possible D gene TRBD1, 6 bases. Looked up from germline, CDR1 is SGHTA and CDR2 is FQGNSA. Between the trimmed V and J ends, which lost 2 bases and 7 bases, there was a span of 15 bases. The CDR3 consists of 15 residues. This CDR3 reads CASSLNLLGHQPQHF. In DNA form, the CDR3 reads TGTGCCAGCAGCTTAAATCTCTTGGGACACCAGCCCCAGCATTTT.

This clonotype was detected only a few times. V is TRBV4-3 and J is TRBJ2-3; 11 nucleotides line up with TRBD1. Germline CDR1 LGHNA, CDR2 YSLEER. V shed 3 bases and J 5 bases; nucleotides not matched to a gene: 7. The CDR3 is 16 amino acids. The chain's CDR3 is CASSHNPGQGGDTQYF. The CDR3 DNA is TGCGCCAGCAGCCACAACCCGGGACAGGGGGGAGATACGCAGTATTTT.